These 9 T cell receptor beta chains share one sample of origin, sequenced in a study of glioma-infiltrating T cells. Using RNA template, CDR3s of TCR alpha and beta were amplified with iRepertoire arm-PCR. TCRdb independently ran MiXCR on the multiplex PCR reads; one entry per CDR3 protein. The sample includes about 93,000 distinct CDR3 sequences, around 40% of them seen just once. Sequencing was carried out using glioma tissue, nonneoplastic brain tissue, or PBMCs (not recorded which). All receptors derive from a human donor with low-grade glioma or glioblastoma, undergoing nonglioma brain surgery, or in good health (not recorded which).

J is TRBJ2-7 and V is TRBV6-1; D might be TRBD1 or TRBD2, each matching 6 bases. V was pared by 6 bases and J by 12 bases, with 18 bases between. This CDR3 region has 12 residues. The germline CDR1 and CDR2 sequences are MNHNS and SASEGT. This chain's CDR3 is CASRAGRGPVYF. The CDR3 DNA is TGTGCCAGCAGGGCAGGACGGGGGCCGGTGTACTTC.

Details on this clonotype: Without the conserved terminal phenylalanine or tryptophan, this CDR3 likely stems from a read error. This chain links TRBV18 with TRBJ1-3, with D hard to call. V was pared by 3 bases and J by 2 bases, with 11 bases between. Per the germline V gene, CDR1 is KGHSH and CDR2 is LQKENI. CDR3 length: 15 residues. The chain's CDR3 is CASSPTTETGNTIYS. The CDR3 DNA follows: TGTGCCAGCTCACCGACTACAGAGACTGGAAACACCATATATTCT.

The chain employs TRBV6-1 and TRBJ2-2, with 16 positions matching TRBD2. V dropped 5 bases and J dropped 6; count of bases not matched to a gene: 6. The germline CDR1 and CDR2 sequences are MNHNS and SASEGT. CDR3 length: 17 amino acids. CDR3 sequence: CASSLRGLAGGPGELFF. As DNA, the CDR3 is TGTGCCAGCAGTCTACGGGGACTAGCGGGAGGGCCCGGGGAGCTGTTTTTT.

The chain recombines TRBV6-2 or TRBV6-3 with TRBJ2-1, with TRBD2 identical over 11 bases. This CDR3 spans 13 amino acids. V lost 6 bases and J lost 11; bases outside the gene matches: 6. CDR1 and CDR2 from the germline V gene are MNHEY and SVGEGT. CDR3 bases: TGTGCCAGCAGCTCCGGGACTAGCGGAAAGCAGTTCTTC. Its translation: CASSSGTSGKQFF.

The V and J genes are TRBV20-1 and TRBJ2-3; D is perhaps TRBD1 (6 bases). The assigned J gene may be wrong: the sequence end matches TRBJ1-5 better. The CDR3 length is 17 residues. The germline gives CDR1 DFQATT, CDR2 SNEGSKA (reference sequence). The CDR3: CSARDLGGLAGRGTQHF. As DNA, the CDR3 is TGCAGTGCTAGAGATCTAGGGGGACTAGCGGGACGCGGTACGCAGCATTTT.

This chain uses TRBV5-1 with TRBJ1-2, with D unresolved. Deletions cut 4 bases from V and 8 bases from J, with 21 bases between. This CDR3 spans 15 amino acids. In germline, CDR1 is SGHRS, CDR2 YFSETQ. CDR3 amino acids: CASSRTGKAVYGYTF. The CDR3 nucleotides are TGCGCCAGCAGCAGGACGGGAAAGGCGGTCTACGGCTACACCTTC.

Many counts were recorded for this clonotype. The CDR3 DNA sequence: TGTGCCAGCAGTTTAGCGGGGGGGGTGACCCAGTACTTC. Residues: CASSLAGGVTQYF. V gene TRBV27 combines with J gene TRBJ2-5, with 9 nucleotides matching TRBD2. Germline CDR1 reads MNHEY; CDR2 reads SMNVEV (reference sequence). The CDR3 length is 13 residues. J gave up 7 bases and V 2 bases, and 2 bases lay outside the gene matches.

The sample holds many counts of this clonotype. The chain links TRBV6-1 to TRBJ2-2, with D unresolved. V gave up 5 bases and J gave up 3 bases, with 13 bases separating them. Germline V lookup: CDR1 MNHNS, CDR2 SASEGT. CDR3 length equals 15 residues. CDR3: CASSPTRGYTGELFF. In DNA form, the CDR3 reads TGTGCCAGCAGTCCAACTCGTGGTTACACCGGGGAGCTGTTTTTT.

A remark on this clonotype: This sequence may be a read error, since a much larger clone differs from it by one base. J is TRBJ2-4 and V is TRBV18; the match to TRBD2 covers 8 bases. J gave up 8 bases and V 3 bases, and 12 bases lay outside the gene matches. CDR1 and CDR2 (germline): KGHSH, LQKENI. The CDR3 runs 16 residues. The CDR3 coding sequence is TGTGCCAGCTCACCCCCTACGGGGGGGAAGGGATACATTCAGTACTTC. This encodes CASSPPTGGKGYIQYF.